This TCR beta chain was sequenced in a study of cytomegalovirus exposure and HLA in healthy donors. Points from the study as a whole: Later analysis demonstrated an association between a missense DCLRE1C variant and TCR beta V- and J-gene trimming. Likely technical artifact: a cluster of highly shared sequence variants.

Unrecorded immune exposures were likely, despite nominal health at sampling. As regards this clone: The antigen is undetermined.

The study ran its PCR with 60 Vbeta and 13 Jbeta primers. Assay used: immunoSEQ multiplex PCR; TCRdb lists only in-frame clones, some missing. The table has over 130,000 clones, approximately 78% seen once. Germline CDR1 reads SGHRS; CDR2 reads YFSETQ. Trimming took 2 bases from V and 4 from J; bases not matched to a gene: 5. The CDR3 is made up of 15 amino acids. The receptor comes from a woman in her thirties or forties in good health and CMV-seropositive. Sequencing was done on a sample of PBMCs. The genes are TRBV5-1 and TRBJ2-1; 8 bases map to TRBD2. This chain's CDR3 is CASSLTGGPYNEQFF. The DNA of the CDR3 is TGCGCCAGCAGCTTAACGGGAGGGCCTTACAATGAGCAGTTCTTC.